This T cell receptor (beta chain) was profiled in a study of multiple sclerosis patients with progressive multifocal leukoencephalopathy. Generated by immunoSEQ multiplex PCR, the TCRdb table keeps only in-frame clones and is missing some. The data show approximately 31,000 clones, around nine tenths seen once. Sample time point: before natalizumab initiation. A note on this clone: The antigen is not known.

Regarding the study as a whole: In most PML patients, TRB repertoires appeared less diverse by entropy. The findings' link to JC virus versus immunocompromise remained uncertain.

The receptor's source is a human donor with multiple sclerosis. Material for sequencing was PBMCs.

The CDR3 nucleotides are TGTGCCAGCAGTCCATGGGACAGGGGGAACACTGAAGCTTTCTTT. Translation gives CASSPWDRGNTEAFF. This sequence joins TRBV27 and TRBJ1-1, with 10 nucleotides matching TRBD1. Germline V gives CDR1 MNHEY, CDR2 SMNVEV (reference sequence). V lost 5 bases to trimming and J lost 1 base; unmatched junction nucleotides: 4. The CDR3 runs 15 residues.